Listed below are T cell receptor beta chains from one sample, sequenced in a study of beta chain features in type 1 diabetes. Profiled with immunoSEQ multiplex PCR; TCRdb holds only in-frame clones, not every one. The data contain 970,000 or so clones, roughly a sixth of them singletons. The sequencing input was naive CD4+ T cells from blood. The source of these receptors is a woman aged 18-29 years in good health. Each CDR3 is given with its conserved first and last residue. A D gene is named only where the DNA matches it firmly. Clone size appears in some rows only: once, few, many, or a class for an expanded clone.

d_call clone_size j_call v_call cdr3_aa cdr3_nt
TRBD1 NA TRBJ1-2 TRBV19 CASRGTGYGYTF TGTGCCAGTAGAGGGACAGGATATGGCTACACCTTC
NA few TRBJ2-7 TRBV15 CATSRAIGGSYEQYF TGTGCCACCAGCAGAGCCATAGGGGGGTCCTACGAGCAGTACTTC
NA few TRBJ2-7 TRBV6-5 CASSYGQGPLPYEQYF TGTGCCAGCAGTTACGGGCAGGGGCCACTTCCCTACGAGCAGTACTTC
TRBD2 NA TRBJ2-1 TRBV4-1 CASSRAQREERLEQFF TGCGCCAGCAGCCGAGCACAGCGGGAGGAGAGATTAGAGCAGTTCTTC
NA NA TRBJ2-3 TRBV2 CASRIEGVAGGDTQYF TGTGCCAGCAGGATTGAAGGTGTTGCAGGGGGGGATACGCAGTATTTT
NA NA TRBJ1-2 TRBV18 CASSSTAISNYGYTF TGTGCCAGCTCGAGTACAGCTATCTCTAACTATGGCTACACCTTC
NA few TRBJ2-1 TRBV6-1 CASTEGGGPYNEQFF TGTGCCAGCACAGAAGGGGGAGGGCCCTACAATGAGCAGTTCTTC
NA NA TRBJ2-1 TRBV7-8 CASSYLGDTSEQFF TGTGCCAGCAGCTATCTAGGGGATACAAGTGAGCAGTTCTTC
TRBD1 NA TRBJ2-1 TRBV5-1 CASSLNGQVSGNEQFF TGCGCCAGCAGCTTGAACGGACAGGTATCGGGAAATGAGCAGTTCTTC
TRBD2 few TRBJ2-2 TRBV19 CASSITGSGRGPGELFF TGTGCCAGTAGTATAACTGGGAGCGGGAGGGGTCCCGGGGAGCTGTTTTTT
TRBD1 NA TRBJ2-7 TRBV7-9 CASSTGQGFEQYF TGTGCCAGCAGCACGGGACAGGGGTTCGAGCAGTACTTC
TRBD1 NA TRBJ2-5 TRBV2 CASSQDRVVETQYF TGTGCCAGCAGTCAGGACAGGGTGGTAGAGACCCAGTACTTC
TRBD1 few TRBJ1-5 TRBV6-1 CASSGTGGIGNQPQHF TGTGCCAGCAGTGGTACAGGGGGCATCGGCAATCAGCCCCAGCATTTT
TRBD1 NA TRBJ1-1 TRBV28 CASGWDRVIFHVF TGTGCCAGCGGGTGGGACAGGGTAATTTTCCATGTCTTT
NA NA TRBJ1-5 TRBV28 CASRLNRNQPQHF TGTGCCAGCAGACTAAACAGAAATCAGCCCCAGCATTTT
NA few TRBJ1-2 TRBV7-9 CASSSTGTDYGYTF TGTGCCAGCAGCTCGACCGGGACTGACTATGGCTACACCTTC
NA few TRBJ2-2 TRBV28 CASRPSGTPGELFF TGTGCCAGCAGGCCTTCCGGGACCCCCGGGGAGCTGTTTTTT
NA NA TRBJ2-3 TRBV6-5 CASSLATSTDTQYF TGTGCCAGCAGTTTAGCGACTAGCACAGATACGCAGTATTTT
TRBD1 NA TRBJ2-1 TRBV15 CATIKGRGNHEQFF TGTGCCACCATAAAGGGCAGGGGGAACCATGAGCAGTTCTTC
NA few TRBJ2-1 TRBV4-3 CASSQDGSQRGYSYNEQFF TGCGCCAGCAGCCAAGATGGGTCCCAAAGGGGTTACTCCTACAATGAGCAGTTCTTC
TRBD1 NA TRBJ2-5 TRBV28 CASTPGGGKTQYF TGTGCCAGCACTCCAGGGGGCGGAAAGACCCAGTACTTC
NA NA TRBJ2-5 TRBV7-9 CASSETNQETQYF TGTGCCAGCAGCGAAACTAACCAAGAGACCCAGTACTTC